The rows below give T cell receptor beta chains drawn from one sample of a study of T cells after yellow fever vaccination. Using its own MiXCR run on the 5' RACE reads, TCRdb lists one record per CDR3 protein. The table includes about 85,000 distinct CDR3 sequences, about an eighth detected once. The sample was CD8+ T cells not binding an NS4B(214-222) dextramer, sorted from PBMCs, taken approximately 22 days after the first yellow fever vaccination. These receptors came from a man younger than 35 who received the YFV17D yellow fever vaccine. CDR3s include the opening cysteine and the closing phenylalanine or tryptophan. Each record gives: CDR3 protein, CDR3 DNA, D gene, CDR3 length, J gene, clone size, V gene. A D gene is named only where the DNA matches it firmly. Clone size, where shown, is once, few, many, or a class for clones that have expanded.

CDR3 protein: CASSKDRFGMTEQYF; CDR3 DNA: TGTGCCAGCAGTAAAGACAGGTTCGGGATGACGGAGCAGTACTTC; D gene: -; CDR3 length: 15; J gene: TRBJ2-7; clone size: few; V gene: TRBV12-3/TRBV12-4
CDR3 protein: CASIERGYNEQFF; CDR3 DNA: TGTGCCAGCATTGAGCGGGGGTACAATGAGCAGTTCTTC; D gene: TRBD2; CDR3 length: 13; J gene: TRBJ2-1; clone size: -; V gene: TRBV6-2/TRBV6-3
CDR3 protein: CASSYSQGTDTQYF; CDR3 DNA: TGTGCCAGCAGTTACTCACAGGGGACGGATACGCAGTATTTT; D gene: TRBD1; CDR3 length: 14; J gene: TRBJ2-3; clone size: -; V gene: TRBV6-5
CDR3 protein: CASSFQVEKDGYTF; CDR3 DNA: TGTGCCAGCAGCTTCCAGGTCGAAAAGGATGGCTACACCTTC; D gene: -; CDR3 length: 14; J gene: TRBJ1-2; clone size: -; V gene: TRBV7-9
CDR3 protein: CASSLATGEGEQFF; CDR3 DNA: TGTGCCAGCAGCTTGGCCACTGGGGAGGGTGAGCAGTTCTTC; D gene: TRBD2; CDR3 length: 14; J gene: TRBJ2-1; clone size: -; V gene: TRBV5-6
CDR3 protein: CASSLPISAGELFF; CDR3 DNA: TGTGCCAGCAGCCTACCGATATCAGCCGGGGAGCTGTTTTTT; D gene: -; CDR3 length: 14; J gene: TRBJ2-2; clone size: -; V gene: TRBV7-2
CDR3 protein: CASSEGLFLDEKLFF; CDR3 DNA: TGTGCCAGCAGCGAAGGACTTTTCCTCGATGAAAAACTGTTTTTT; D gene: -; CDR3 length: 15; J gene: TRBJ1-4; clone size: -; V gene: TRBV5-5
CDR3 protein: CASTPTAGSSYNEQFF; CDR3 DNA: TGCGCCAGCACCCCCACGGCGGGTAGCTCCTACAATGAGCAGTTCTTC; D gene: -; CDR3 length: 16; J gene: TRBJ2-1; clone size: few; V gene: TRBV4-3
CDR3 protein: CASSYDRASDTQYF; CDR3 DNA: TGTGCCAGCAGTTACGACAGAGCCTCAGATACGCAGTATTTT; D gene: -; CDR3 length: 14; J gene: TRBJ2-3; clone size: -; V gene: TRBV5-5
CDR3 protein: CASSDYVLSDGYTF; CDR3 DNA: TGTGCCAGCAGTGACTATGTCCTGTCTGATGGCTACACCTTC; D gene: -; CDR3 length: 14; J gene: TRBJ1-2; clone size: -; V gene: TRBV2
CDR3 protein: CSAAGHKQGLNSPLHF; CDR3 DNA: TGCAGTGCTGCGGGGCACAAACAGGGTTTGAATTCACCCCTCCACTTT; D gene: -; CDR3 length: 16; J gene: TRBJ1-6; clone size: -; V gene: TRBV20-1
CDR3 protein: CASVPRLAGIYNEQFF; CDR3 DNA: TGTGCCAGCGTCCCGAGACTAGCGGGGATCTACAATGAGCAGTTCTTC; D gene: TRBD2; CDR3 length: 16; J gene: TRBJ2-1; clone size: few; V gene: TRBV7-9
CDR3 protein: CASSLFNRQPWAPLDTQYF; CDR3 DNA: TGCGCCAGCAGCTTGTTTAACCGTCAACCGTGGGCGCCGTTAGATACGCAGTATTTT; D gene: -; CDR3 length: 19; J gene: TRBJ2-3; clone size: -; V gene: TRBV5-1
CDR3 protein: CASSLEGEETQYF; CDR3 DNA: TGTGCCAGCAGCTTAGAGGGGGAAGAGACCCAGTACTTC; D gene: -; CDR3 length: 13; J gene: TRBJ2-5; clone size: -; V gene: TRBV7-9
CDR3 protein: CASSLSSGGYYEQYF; CDR3 DNA: TGTGCCAGCAGTTTATCTAGCGGGGGGTACTACGAGCAGTACTTC; D gene: TRBD2; CDR3 length: 15; J gene: TRBJ2-7; clone size: -; V gene: TRBV27
CDR3 protein: CATSRDPEGVNTEAFF; CDR3 DNA: TGTGCCACCAGCAGAGATCCGGAGGGTGTGAACACTGAAGCTTTCTTT; D gene: -; CDR3 length: 16; J gene: TRBJ1-1; clone size: -; V gene: TRBV15
CDR3 protein: CASSLSLSVGNEQFF; CDR3 DNA: TGCGCCAGCAGCTTGTCTCTCAGCGTCGGGAATGAGCAGTTCTTC; D gene: -; CDR3 length: 15; J gene: TRBJ2-1; clone size: few; V gene: TRBV5-1
CDR3 protein: CASSLGGGETDTQYF; CDR3 DNA: TGTGCCAGCAGCTTAGGCGGGGGAGAGACAGATACGCAGTATTTT; D gene: TRBD2; CDR3 length: 15; J gene: TRBJ2-3; clone size: -; V gene: TRBV7-6
CDR3 protein: CATSEDRSNQPQHF; CDR3 DNA: TGTGCCACCAGTGAGGACAGGAGCAATCAGCCCCAGCATTTT; D gene: TRBD1; CDR3 length: 14; J gene: TRBJ1-5; clone size: few; V gene: TRBV24-1
CDR3 protein: CASRPLRSSRRAKNIQYF; CDR3 DNA: TGTGCCAGCAGACCCCTACGGAGCAGCCGTCGGGCCAAAAACATTCAGTACTTC; D gene: -; CDR3 length: 18; J gene: TRBJ2-4; clone size: -; V gene: TRBV28
CDR3 protein: CASSPGLGQSFRKTQYF; CDR3 DNA: TGCGCCAGCAGCCCTGGACTAGGACAAAGCTTTCGGAAGACCCAGTACTTC; D gene: TRBD2; CDR3 length: 17; J gene: TRBJ2-5; clone size: many; V gene: TRBV5-1
CDR3 protein: CASSDSQTSPLHF; CDR3 DNA: TGTGCCAGCAGTGACTCCCAGACTTCACCCCTCCACTTT; D gene: -; CDR3 length: 13; J gene: TRBJ1-6; clone size: -; V gene: TRBV6-4
CDR3 protein: CASSLPVLAGDTGELFF; CDR3 DNA: TGTGCCAGCAGTTTGCCGGTCTTAGCGGGGGACACCGGGGAGCTGTTTTTT; D gene: TRBD2; CDR3 length: 17; J gene: TRBJ2-2; clone size: -; V gene: TRBV7-2
CDR3 protein: CASSGLLESGQPQHF; CDR3 DNA: TGTGCCAGCAGCGGACTGCTGGAGAGCGGTCAGCCCCAGCATTTT; D gene: -; CDR3 length: 15; J gene: TRBJ1-5; clone size: -; V gene: TRBV12-3/TRBV12-4
CDR3 protein: CASSGTETNEKLFF; CDR3 DNA: TGCGCCAGCAGCGGGACAGAAACTAATGAAAAACTGTTTTTT; D gene: TRBD1; CDR3 length: 14; J gene: TRBJ1-4; clone size: -; V gene: TRBV5-1
CDR3 protein: CASAIDSSQPQHF; CDR3 DNA: TGCGCCAGCGCGATCGACAGTTCGCAGCCCCAGCATTTT; D gene: -; CDR3 length: 13; J gene: TRBJ1-5; clone size: few; V gene: TRBV4-1
CDR3 protein: CASSSSGYSSYNEQFF; CDR3 DNA: TGTGCCAGCAGTTCTAGCGGGTATAGCTCCTACAATGAGCAGTTCTTC; D gene: TRBD2; CDR3 length: 16; J gene: TRBJ2-1; clone size: -; V gene: TRBV12-3/TRBV12-4
CDR3 protein: CASSPRQGYEQYF; CDR3 DNA: TGCGCCAGCAGCCCCCGACAGGGCTACGAGCAGTACTTC; D gene: TRBD1; CDR3 length: 13; J gene: TRBJ2-7; clone size: few; V gene: TRBV4-3
CDR3 protein: CASSQDRGNGGYTGELFF; CDR3 DNA: TGTGCCAGCAGCCAAGATCGGGGTAACGGGGGGTACACCGGGGAGCTGTTTTTT; D gene: TRBD2; CDR3 length: 18; J gene: TRBJ2-2; clone size: -; V gene: TRBV4-2
CDR3 protein: CATSSDPSNEQFF; CDR3 DNA: TGTGCCACCAGCAGCGATCCGTCCAATGAGCAGTTCTTC; D gene: -; CDR3 length: 13; J gene: TRBJ2-1; clone size: few; V gene: TRBV15
CDR3 protein: CASSRRRVPSEQFF; CDR3 DNA: TGCGCCAGCAGCCGGAGGAGGGTCCCAAGTGAGCAGTTCTTC; D gene: -; CDR3 length: 14; J gene: TRBJ2-1; clone size: few; V gene: TRBV4-1
CDR3 protein: CAWSEDTGELFF; CDR3 DNA: TGTGCCTGGAGTGAGGACACCGGGGAGCTGTTTTTT; D gene: -; CDR3 length: 12; J gene: TRBJ2-2; clone size: few; V gene: TRBV30
CDR3 protein: CASSDPATVNQPQHF; CDR3 DNA: TGTGCCAGCAGCGATCCGGCCACGGTTAATCAGCCCCAGCATTTT; D gene: -; CDR3 length: 15; J gene: TRBJ1-5; clone size: once; V gene: TRBV2
CDR3 protein: CASSFRPTDEQFF; CDR3 DNA: TGCGCCAGCAGCTTCCGGCCAACTGATGAGCAGTTCTTC; D gene: -; CDR3 length: 13; J gene: TRBJ2-1; clone size: -; V gene: TRBV5-1
CDR3 protein: CASSTPSLGGNTGELFF; CDR3 DNA: TGTGCCAGCAGTACCCCTTCTCTGGGGGGAAACACCGGGGAGCTGTTTTTT; D gene: -; CDR3 length: 17; J gene: TRBJ2-2; clone size: few; V gene: TRBV6-1
CDR3 protein: CAISDGASRGGGYTF; CDR3 DNA: TGTGCCATCAGCGATGGGGCCTCCCGAGGTGGGGGCTACACCTTC; D gene: -; CDR3 length: 15; J gene: TRBJ1-2; clone size: -; V gene: TRBV10-3
CDR3 protein: CPSSYGQGDTGELFF; CDR3 DNA: TGTCCCAGCAGTTATGGGCAGGGGGACACCGGGGAGCTGTTTTTT; D gene: TRBD1; CDR3 length: 15; J gene: TRBJ2-2; clone size: -; V gene: TRBV6-5
CDR3 protein: CASSLFPGQNEKLFF; CDR3 DNA: TGCGCCAGCAGCTTGTTCCCCGGTCAGAATGAAAAACTGTTTTTT; D gene: -; CDR3 length: 15; J gene: TRBJ1-4; clone size: few; V gene: TRBV5-1
CDR3 protein: CASSLGSPSVYEQFF; CDR3 DNA: TGTGCCAGCAGCTTAGGTTCCCCTAGCGTGTATGAGCAGTTCTTC; D gene: -; CDR3 length: 15; J gene: TRBJ2-1; clone size: -; V gene: TRBV7-9
CDR3 protein: CASSQDGLGRLNTGELFF; CDR3 DNA: TGCGCCAGCAGCCAAGACGGGCTGGGGAGGCTGAACACCGGGGAGCTGTTTTTT; D gene: -; CDR3 length: 18; J gene: TRBJ2-2; clone size: -; V gene: TRBV4-1
CDR3 protein: CASSQDRDEQYF; CDR3 DNA: TGTGCCAGCAGCCAAGACAGAGACGAGCAGTACTTC; D gene: -; CDR3 length: 12; J gene: TRBJ2-7; clone size: -; V gene: TRBV11-2
CDR3 protein: CASSPGIPGGYEQYF; CDR3 DNA: TGTGCCAGCAGCCCCGGGATACCGGGGGGTTACGAGCAGTACTTC; D gene: TRBD2; CDR3 length: 15; J gene: TRBJ2-7; clone size: -; V gene: TRBV7-9
CDR3 protein: CASSLKLAGGLNEQFF; CDR3 DNA: TGTGCCAGCAGTTTAAAATTAGCGGGGGGGCTCAATGAGCAGTTCTTC; D gene: TRBD2; CDR3 length: 16; J gene: TRBJ2-1; clone size: -; V gene: TRBV28
CDR3 protein: CASSQDGGVYGYTF; CDR3 DNA: TGCGCCAGCAGCCAAGACGGGGGGGTCTATGGCTACACCTTC; D gene: -; CDR3 length: 14; J gene: TRBJ1-2; clone size: -; V gene: TRBV4-3
CDR3 protein: CASSLDQRTQIEAFF; CDR3 DNA: TGTGCCAGCAGCTTAGACCAGCGGACCCAAATAGAAGCTTTCTTT; D gene: -; CDR3 length: 15; J gene: TRBJ1-1; clone size: -; V gene: TRBV7-9
CDR3 protein: CASSLSVKTQYF; CDR3 DNA: TGTGCCAGCAGCTTAAGTGTAAAGACCCAGTACTTC; D gene: -; CDR3 length: 12; J gene: TRBJ2-5; clone size: -; V gene: TRBV7-9
CDR3 protein: CASSPSQERYNEQFF; CDR3 DNA: TGTGCCAGCAGCCCTAGTCAGGAGCGGTACAATGAGCAGTTCTTC; D gene: -; CDR3 length: 15; J gene: TRBJ2-1; clone size: many; V gene: TRBV4-2
CDR3 protein: CALSLSGSGNTIYF; CDR3 DNA: TGTGCCCTCAGTTTATCGGGTTCTGGAAACACCATATATTTT; D gene: -; CDR3 length: 14; J gene: TRBJ1-3; clone size: -; V gene: TRBV27
CDR3 protein: CASSVPVEGTGEPQETQYF; CDR3 DNA: TGTGCCAGCAGCGTTCCCGTGGAGGGGACAGGGGAACCCCAAGAGACCCAGTACTTC; D gene: TRBD1; CDR3 length: 19; J gene: TRBJ2-5; clone size: -; V gene: TRBV9
CDR3 protein: CASSQGQGAYEQYF; CDR3 DNA: TGCGCCAGCAGCCAAGGACAGGGGGCCTACGAGCAGTACTTC; D gene: TRBD1; CDR3 length: 14; J gene: TRBJ2-7; clone size: few; V gene: TRBV4-3
CDR3 protein: CASSPGLAGEETQYF; CDR3 DNA: TGCGCCAGCAGCCCCGGACTCGCTGGGGAAGAGACCCAGTACTTC; D gene: -; CDR3 length: 15; J gene: TRBJ2-5; clone size: -; V gene: TRBV5-1